This T cell receptor beta chain was obtained from a study of T cells in Graves' hyperthyroidism and ophthalmopathy (dated by TCRdb to between 2018 and 2020). Context from the whole study: Peripheral blood was sampled at the time of initial diagnosis, prior to any treatment. Prospective prediction of ophthalmopathy was tested in an independent validation cohort of about 19 hyperthyroidism patients and roughly 16 patients who later progressed to ophthalmopathy. Thyroid tissue and blood T-cell repertoires from six Graves' hyperthyroidism patients were also compared in the study. The approximately 100 discovery patients were randomly split 7:3 into training and test sets. A discovery cohort of roughly 96 patients, about 40 with Graves' ophthalmopathy and about 60 with stable Graves' hyperthyroidism, was used to find distinguishing TCR V-J signatures. According to the paper, TCR Vbeta CDR3 sequencing was carried out on 135 peripheral blood samples, which came from more than 40 ophthalmopathy, around 74 hyperthyroidism and roughly 17 progressor patients. After blood sampling, hyperthyroidism patients were treated with methimazole at a starting dose of 30 mg daily, and ophthalmopathy patients were treated with high-dose intravenous methylprednisolone.

Relative to germline, V is 5 bases shorter and J is 1 base shorter, with 11 bases between their ends. CDR1 and CDR2 are drawn from the germline V gene: MDHEN, SYDVKM. The CDR3 runs 14 residues from the cysteine to the phenylalanine. Of the read, only the CDR3 DNA is kept; its 42 bases are in frame from base 1. Ophthalmopathy patients had moderately to severely active disease, Clinical Activity Score of at least 3, NOSPECS grade of at least 4, and duration under 3 months. Patients with uncontrolled infections, other autoimmune diseases, pregnancy or lactation were excluded. Clinical symptoms, serum thyroxine and TRAb, thyroid ultrasound, and orbital computed tomography formed the basis for the diagnoses. PBMCs were isolated from about 9.1 ml of fresh peripheral blood by Ficoll-Paque density gradient centrifugation. Total RNA was extracted using Trizol reagent, and RNA quality was assessed on an Agilent 2100 Bioanalyzer.

The TCR beta CDR3 regions were amplified from the RNA transcripts. A first-round RT-PCR of the TCR CDR3 used the HTBI primer set with the Qiagen OneStep RT-PCR kit. Libraries were constructed in a second round of multiplex PCR, after which size selection and purification were performed. Libraries were sequenced paired-end with 100 bp reads on an Illumina HiSeq2000. From the authors' description of their analysis: SOAPnuke was used to process the raw data, removing reads that contained adapters or uncalled bases, had a mean Phred below 15, or lacked an exact match to the constant primer or identifier. High-quality paired reads were merged with COPE v1.2.5, and unique nucleotide sequences were defined as clonotypes. MiTCR v1.1 was used to align the clonotypes against IMGT TRBV, TRBD and TRBJ reference segments. The analysis was restricted to V-J combinations with a frequency above 0.0001, which together covered around 99% of the repertoires. The TCS score was defined as F50 (clonal expansion) divided by E x V (chaos), with BLOSUM62-based TCRdist calculated between CDR3 peptides within each V-J. Welch's t-statistics and random forest reduced several hundred V-J features to around 14, which were used in a naive Bayes classifier (R e1071). The raw public data were reprocessed by TCRdb itself: fastp quality trimming at Q25, MiXCR clonotype calling, in-frame beta chains only. Every CDR3 protein is listed once, alongside the most common genes and DNA of its rows. These V and J calls are TCRdb output, not the study's own analysis. The sample table lists 220,000 or so distinct CDR3 sequences, about a sixth of them with a count of one. Around 28% of the sample lies in the top ten.

This clonotype was counted many times. Its antigen is unknown. No base quality values were provided; no much bigger clone lies one nucleotide off. Here is what the overall study found, with its caveats: In validation, the model predicted progression to ophthalmopathy a median of 6.5 months before onset, with around 70% sensitivity and about 72% specificity. Ophthalmopathy was separated from stable hyperthyroidism by a 13 V-J signature model, with around 90% sensitivity and approximately 84% specificity obtained in cross-validation and 80%/75% obtained in testing. Sample size was not statistically predetermined, and investigators were not blinded to group allocation. Most expanded thyroid clonotypes (frequency above 0.001) were also found in blood, which suggests that blood repertoires may mirror thyroid immune responses.

The sequenced sample was blood. Recombination connected TRBV28 to TRBJ1-1, with TRBD1 tentatively as D gene (6 bases match). The receptor comes from a woman in her late teens or twenties with Graves' ophthalmopathy. CDR3 sequence: CASSGGAENTEAFF. At the DNA level, the sequence is TGTGCCAGCAGTGGGGGCGCGGAGAACACTGAAGCTTTCTTT.